A single T cell receptor (beta chain) is shown here with its context. The table lists this clone with a few counts. Its antigen remains undetermined. No per-base quality is available; no much larger clone lies one base away. The data belong to a study of cytomegalovirus exposure and HLA in healthy donors (dated by TCRdb to 2015 to 2018). General notes on the study: An earlier analysis of under 600 of the donors reported about 250 Gb of sequence data and around 120 million unique TCR beta sequences from 150 million to 200 million T cells. An early release covering approximately 600 HLA-typed donors comprised roughly 300 gigabases of sequencing data and roughly 86 million unique TCR sequences. Of the roughly 400 genotyped donors, over 70% fell in the genetic ancestry cluster associated with self-reported Caucasian donors. The study aimed to test whether signatures of past pathogen exposure could be identified by cataloging public T cell receptors. The study used immunosequencing to profile the T cell repertoires of more than 650 subjects and linked those repertoires to cytomegalovirus serostatus. Besides the first cohort of 666 subjects, a separate validation cohort made up of over a hundred different subjects was used. The study combined high-throughput TCR immunosequencing, statistical association of individual TCRs with disease status, and machine learning to predict cytomegalovirus infection status. A later analysis re-analyzed previously published TCR beta repertoires from 666 donors and added high-resolution HLA genotyping to study TCR occurrence patterns. Rather than drawing on any new phenotypic data, the later analysis identified candidate immune exposures from TCR beta sequences and the way those sequences occurred across donors. An earlier analysis of around 580 of the donors used high-throughput TCR beta sequencing to judge whether each TCR beta V gene segment behaved as functional or pseudogenic. Donor age, sex, ethnicity and CMV serostatus were collected together with the repertoire data. In a later genetic analysis, genome-wide SNP genotypes for about three fifths of the 666 donors were used, and that subset was treated as a discovery cohort. Every repertoire in the discovery cohort had been generated on one and the same sequencing platform. HLA typing included class I and class II loci at four-digit resolution. Typing coverage varied by locus: about 620-630 donors for A, B, C, DRB1 and DQB1; approximately 560 for DQA1; over 600 for DPA1; approximately 470 for DPB1. Roughly five DR-DQ haplotypes were handled as single units for association and clustering because linkage in the cohort was strong. Among under 450 genotyped donors of the cohort, an average of around 240,000 unique TCR beta nucleotide sequences were sequenced per donor, roughly a sixth of them non-productive. The research as a whole found: Most TCR sequences were observed very rarely across donors, whereas some public TCRs were present in many individuals. In a later analysis, several top co-occurrence clusters were reported to appear linked to parvovirus B19, influenza, CMV and Epstein-Barr virus. A few of the identified cytomegalovirus-associated TCR beta chains were confirmed in vitro to be specific for cytomegalovirus antigens. HLA typing was unavailable for some donors at each locus, so association tests used only the typed subset. In a later analysis, HLA-associated TCR beta chains showed more clonal expansion and lower generation probabilities than non-associated chains that were equally common. A cluster of highly shared sequence variants was judged likely to represent a technical artifact of the sequencing pipeline. CMV serostatus was the only immune exposure information available for the cohort. In the study, some 160 TCR beta chains were listed as associated with cytomegalovirus. An association between a missense DCLRE1C variant and V-gene and J-gene trimming of TCR beta chains was found in a later genetic analysis and replicated in an independent cohort. A later analysis found that most CMV-associated TCR beta chains appeared HLA-restricted, with HLA associations seemingly driven largely by CMV exposure. When HLA alleles, especially DR and DQ, strongly co-occurred, TCR associations were difficult to assign to individual alleles. A later analysis found that TCR association rates varied across HLA loci, with DRB1 alleles showing the most associated TCRs and HLA-C alleles the fewest. In both the original and validation cohorts, the classifier was reported to diagnose cytomegalovirus status with high specificity and sensitivity. Presence/absence analyses assumed roughly uniform sequencing depth across donors, an assumption that may not hold. Broadly in line with IMGT annotations, most TCR beta V segments showed up in productive rearrangements about 87% or about 30% of the time in an earlier analysis of several hundred of the donors. A further reported finding was that TCR beta sequences accurately predicted the HLA-A and HLA-B alleles for most subjects in the first cohort. At a false discovery rate of 0.05, a later analysis linked roughly 17,000 TCR beta sequences to specific HLA alleles. In this cohort, only TCR beta chains were sequenced, and detectable features were limited by the absence of alpha or paired-chain data. Correlated functional status among segregating V segments might reflect linkage disequilibrium, but an unknown experimental factor could not be ruled out. According to a later genetic analysis, donors in an Asian-associated ancestry cluster had fewer N-insertions in productive TCRs than the approximately 670-donor mean. Because the 87-base-pair reads could not distinguish some IMGT-functional V segments, including TRBV6-2 and TRBV6-3, those segments were excluded. The authors suggested that the approach could potentially be extended to other disease states and immunological phenotypes. Because counts were too low, fewer than 20 rarely observed V segments, including chromosome 9 orphons, were excluded from the earlier analysis of 587 of the donors.

The library came from the immunoSEQ multiplex PCR assay. The multiplex PCR relied on a mix of 60 forward primers for TCR Vbeta segments and 13 reverse primers for TCR Jbeta segments. The CDR3 region of rearranged TCR beta genes was amplified from genomic DNA by a multiplex PCR assay. The Illumina HiSeq System was used to sequence the amplified TCR beta libraries as 87-base-pair reads. On the authors' methods: In a later analysis, some 80 million unique TCR beta chains were counted across the roughly 610 repertoires, and roughly 10 million of these chains were shared by at least two donors. A nearest-neighbor algorithm error-corrected the raw reads and collapsed the reads into unique sequences, merging closely related sequences to remove PCR and sequencing errors. CDR3 sequences were aligned to IMGT reference sequences to assign V, D and J gene segments. Each retained sequence needed at least a six-nucleotide match to both a V gene segment and a J gene segment. Rearrangements were classified as productive when the CDR3 lacked stop codons and remained in frame with V and J, and all other rearrangements were classified as non-productive. CDR3 was defined by IMGT convention, running from the second conserved V-encoded cysteine to the conserved J-encoded phenylalanine. Sequences without an unambiguous match to a single V gene segment were excluded from the earlier analysis of approximately 560 of the donors. In an earlier analysis of approximately 590 of the donors, V segments were called functional above 56.7% productive rearrangements and were called segregating when the between-donor standard deviation exceeded 5%. A statistical classification framework was developed to diagnose cytomegalovirus status using the catalog of TCR beta chain sequences. In a later analysis, TCR nucleotide sequences were compared against IMGT/GENE-DB human TR gene sequences so that V and J genes could be assigned. In a later analysis, CDR3 sequences and most-parsimonious VDJ recombination scenarios were assigned using the TCRdist pipeline. In a later analysis, each TCR beta chain was defined by its CDR3 amino acid sequence together with its V-gene family, and reads lacking a unique V-gene family were excluded. In a later analysis, around 600 highly shared, low-generation-probability nucleotide sequences were removed to address suspected cross-contamination and a sequencing artifact. A later analysis calculated a clonal expansion index for each public chain from normalized within-repertoire ranks of inferred template counts. In a later analysis, generation probabilities were computed using a VDJ recombination model fitted to out-of-frame rearrangements, and the results were checked against IGoR. In a later analysis, TCR-TCR, TCR-HLA and TCR-CMV co-occurrence was scored with hypergeometric tests, and a repertoire-size bias correction was applied to TCR pairs. To estimate false discovery rates, a later analysis permuted the HLA or CMV assignments 20 times. In a later analysis, co-occurring TCRs were grouped using DBSCAN, with TCRdist sequence similarity added in when clustering inside HLA-allele-positive subsets. Repertoires with fewer than 30,000 or more than 120,000 public chains were left out of co-occurrence clustering, as were a few repertoires with anomalous nucleotide sharing. TCRdb re-hosts the immuneACCESS table, in-frame sequences only. Its copies lack some clones; in the studies checked, an unresolved V gene accounts for under half of them, and the cause for the rest is not known. D and trimming were read from the DNA, whereas the V and J calls and clone size are those reported in that table. The sample table lists some 95,000 clones, about 81% of them with a count of one. The biggest ten clones account for over 4% of the sample.

V loses 7 bases, J loses 4 bases, and the germline ends lie 13 bases apart. Taken from the germline V gene, the CDR1 and CDR2 loops are SNHLY and FYNNEI. Reading from cysteine to phenylalanine, the CDR3 counts 13 amino acids. Only the CDR3 portion is preserved as DNA: 39 bases, with reading frame beginning at the first base. The cohort comprised 666 healthy bone marrow donors. At the time of sampling, all cohort members were nominally healthy, though unrecorded immune exposures were likely present. The donor tested CMV seropositive and was one of the 289 seropositive cohort members. Every donor gave a peripheral blood sample, and the peripheral blood mononuclear cells from that sample were used for TCR beta sequencing. Genomic DNA extraction from the blood cell samples was performed with the Qiagen DNeasy Blood Extraction Kit.

The source of this sequence is a woman in her thirties or forties in good health and CMV-seropositive. The chain employs TRBV2 and TRBJ1-1; TRBD1 could be the D gene, as 5 bases match. Sequencing used PBMCs. The CDR3 protein: CASKQGFSTEAFF. The nucleotide sequence reads TGTGCCAGCAAGCAGGGCTTCAGCACTGAAGCTTTCTTT.